The 25 T cell receptor beta chains below come from one sample, sequenced in a study of shared T cell receptors in the human thymus. Sequenced by immunoSEQ multiplex PCR; TCRdb stores in-frame clones only, minus some. In the table there are 720,000 or so clones, 75% to 90% of which are singletons. This same sample was also taken into another study, of human thymus T cells.

Sequencing was performed on thymocytes. The receptors come from a girl under two years old with a congenital heart defect.

V gene TRBV9 combines with J gene TRBJ1-2, with 7 bases matching TRBD1. Germline V gene data show CDR1 as SGDLS and CDR2 as YYNGEE. This CDR3 is built from 16 residues. V dropped 0 bases and J dropped 8; count of bases not matched to a gene: 13. The CDR3 reads CASSVAWRGGGKGYTF. The DNA for the CDR3 is TGTGCCAGCAGCGTAGCTTGGAGAGGGGGCGGGAAGGGCTACACCTTC.

The genes are TRBV18 and TRBJ1-2, with D maybe TRBD1 (5 bases). Germline loops: CDR1 KGHSH, CDR2 LQKENI. This CDR3 has 15 residues. Trimming cost V 3 bases and J 3 bases, with 14 bases left between them. DNA for the CDR3: TGTGCCAGCTCACCGGGACTCAATTCCCACTATGGCTACACCTTC. It yields the protein CASSPGLNSHYGYTF.

This chain links TRBV6-5 with TRBJ2-3; tentatively, D is TRBD2 (6 bases). Germline CDR1 MNHEY, CDR2 SVGAGI. The CDR3 is 15 amino acids. V was pared by 2 bases and J by 2 bases, with 11 bases between. CDR3 amino acids: CASSYKGRTTDTQYF. CDR3 bases: TGTGCCAGCAGTTACAAGGGGAGGACCACAGATACGCAGTATTTT.

This sequence joins TRBV25-1 and TRBJ1-2; 9 bases line up with TRBD1. Unmatched junction bases numbered 10, after V lost 2 bases and J lost 6 bases. Germline CDR1 and CDR2: MGHDK and SYGVNS. The CDR3 consists of 16 residues. CDR3 coding DNA: TGTGCCAGCAGTGAACGACGGACGACAGGGGGTCATGGCTACACCTTC. It codes for CASSERRTTGGHGYTF.

The chain recombines TRBV19 with TRBJ2-6; a weak D match, TRBD1 (5 bases). CDR3 length equals 15 residues. The germline V and J ends were trimmed by 7 bases and 0 bases, with 10 bases remaining between them. Germline CDR1 LNHDA, CDR2 SQIVND (reference sequence). CDR3 sequence reads: CASTQEPSGANVLTF. The CDR3 DNA reads as TGTGCCAGTACACAGGAACCCTCTGGGGCCAACGTCCTGACTTTC.

This chain links TRBV15 with TRBJ2-3, with D perhaps TRBD1 (6 bases). The CDR3 runs to 15 residues. Germline values: CDR1 LNHNV, CDR2 YYDKDF (reference sequence). Deletions cut 4 bases from V and 5 bases from J, with 16 bases between. In DNA, the CDR3 is TGTGCCACCAGCATATACAGGGTCAGGGGAGATACGCAGTATTTT. This gives the protein CATSIYRVRGDTQYF.

The V call is TRBV5-1, the J call TRBJ2-5; D not certain. Germline assignment: CDR1 SGHRS and CDR2 YFSETQ. Trimming pared 1 base from V and 2 bases from J, leaving 9 bases between. The CDR3 totals 14 residues. CDR3: CASSLSNRQETQYF. The CDR3 region has the DNA TGCGCCAGCAGCTTGAGTAACAGACAAGAGACCCAGTACTTC. Full variable domain (outside the CDR3, taken from reference TRBV5-1 and TRBJ2-5): KAGVTQTPRYLIKTRGQQVTLSCSPISGHRSVSWYQQTPGQGLQFLFEYFSETQRNKGNFPGRFSGRQFSNSRSEMNVSTLELGDSALYLCASSLSNRQETQYFGPGTRLLVL.

This clone showed up just once. The chain recombines TRBV5-6 with TRBJ2-1; possible D gene TRBD1, 5 bases. Germline V CDR1 and CDR2: SGHDT, YYEEEE. V lost 2 bases and J 5 bases, leaving 11 bases between the germline ends. The CDR3 covers 14 residues. The CDR3 DNA follows: TGTGCCAGCAGCTTTTCCAGGGCGAACAATGAGCAGTTCTTC. This translates into CASSFSRANNEQFF.

This clone occurred once. The chain uses TRBV7-2 and TRBJ2-7; 8 bases agree with TRBD1. The germline V gene encodes CDR1 SGHTA and CDR2 FQGNSA. Trimming at V came to 5 bases and at J to 3 bases, leaving 18 bases not matched to a gene. This CDR3 has 18 amino acids. The CDR3 DNA is TGTGCCAGCAGCCCAGGCACTACCCCGACAGGGGAGTGCTACGAGCAGTACTTC. Translating it yields CASSPGTTPTGECYEQYF.

There are a few counts of this clone. The chain combines TRBV18 with TRBJ1-4, with a possible D match to TRBD1 (6 bases). V was cut by 3 bases and J by 5 bases, with 10 bases left in between. There are 14 residues in the CDR3. Germline CDR1 reads KGHSH; CDR2 reads LQKENI. The CDR3 loop is CASSPRTANEKLFF. DNA of the CDR3: TGTGCCAGCTCACCCCGGACAGCCAATGAAAAACTGTTTTTT. Looking up the rest from reference TRBV18 and TRBJ1-4 gives the full variable domain: NAGVMQNPRHLVRRRGQEARLRCSPMKGHSHVYWYRQLPEEGLKFMVYLQKENIIDESGMPKERFSAEFPKEGPSILRIQQVVRGDSAAYFCASSPRTANEKLFFGSGTQLSVL.

The chain has TRBV9 and TRBJ2-1, with TRBD2 matching over 8 bases. Germline CDR1 reads SGDLS; CDR2 reads YYNGEE. The CDR3 sequence is 15 residues long. The trim removed 2 bases at V and 2 bases at J, leaving 3 bases unmatched. The CDR3 loop reads CASSVRGGTYNEQFF. In nucleotides, the CDR3 is TGTGCCAGCAGCGTCCGGGGGGGGACCTACAATGAGCAGTTCTTC.

The rearrangement links TRBV4-2 to TRBJ2-7; the match to TRBD2 covers 7 bases. From germline, CDR1 is LGHNA and CDR2 YNFKEQ. J was trimmed by 0 bases and V by 1 base; bases with no gene match: 6. The CDR3 covers 16 residues. CDR3 protein: CASSQGGGWSSYEQYF. The CDR3 DNA is TGTGCCAGCAGCCAAGGGGGGGGGTGGAGCTCCTACGAGCAGTACTTC.

The chain has TRBV7-2 and TRBJ1-6; weak D call: TRBD1 (5 bases). CDR1 is SGHTA and CDR2 is FQGNSA in the germline V gene. CDR3 length: 15 amino acids. Between the trimmed V and J ends, which lost 5 bases and 8 bases, there was a span of 16 bases. CDR3 protein: CASSGGTAADSPLHF. The CDR3 DNA sequence: TGTGCCAGCAGCGGAGGGACCGCGGCAGATTCACCCCTCCACTTT.

This clone came up once. The genes are TRBV28 and TRBJ2-7; 7 bases align to TRBD1. The germline V gene encodes CDR1 MDHEN and CDR2 SYDVKM. CDR3 size: 12 residues. The V and J ends lost 8 bases and 3 bases, in that order; junction bases with no gene match: 4. CDR3 sequence: CASRDRNYEQYF. CDR3 nucleotide sequence: TGTGCCAGCCGGGACAGAAACTACGAGCAGTACTTC.

The chain joins TRBV5-6 to TRBJ1-1; 7 bases map to TRBD1. Trimming removed 3 bases from V and 8 bases from J; junction bases left unmatched: 7. Germline-derived CDR1 and CDR2 are SGHDT and YYEEEE. CDR3 size: 13 residues. CDR3 DNA sequence: TGTGCCAGCAGCTGTTACGGGACAGTAGAAGCTTTCTTT. Encoded protein: CASSCYGTVEAFF. Using reference TRBV5-6 and TRBJ1-1 for the parts outside the CDR3, the full variable domain is DAGVTQSPTHLIKTRGQQVTLRCSPKSGHDTVSWYQQALGQGPQFIFQYYEEEERQRGNFPDRFSGHQFPNYSSELNVNALLLGDSALYLCASSCYGTVEAFFGQGTRLTVV.

This chain uses TRBV28 with TRBJ2-6; the D gene is possibly TRBD2 (6 bases). The length of the CDR3 is 17 residues. Germline CDR1 is MDHEN and CDR2 is SYDVKM. Deletions cut 8 bases from V and 1 base from J, with 18 bases between. DNA of the CDR3: TGTGCCAGCTCTACCGGGGCAGGAGGGTCTGGGGCCAACGTCCTGACTTTC. Residues: CASSTGAGGSGANVLTF. Full variable domain (outside the CDR3, taken from reference TRBV28 and TRBJ2-6): DVKVTQSSRYLVKRTGEKVFLECVQDMDHENMFWYRQDPGLGLRLIYFSYDVKMKEKGDIPEGYSVSREKKERFSLILESASTNQTSMYLCASSTGAGGSGANVLTFGAGSRLTVL.

The genes are TRBV5-4 and TRBJ1-2; 7 nucleotides line up with TRBD1. The germline V gene encodes CDR1 SGHNT and CDR2 YYREEE (reference sequence). There are 16 residues in the CDR3. V lost 4 bases to trimming and J lost 8 bases; unmatched junction nucleotides: 17. DNA of the CDR3: TGTGCCAGCAGCCTACAGGGGTTTCTCCTTCCCGGGGGCTACACCTTC. Translating gives CASSLQGFLLPGGYTF.

This clone was seen only once. The rearrangement uses TRBV28 and TRBJ1-2, with 7 bases fitting TRBD1. Germline trimming cut 7 bases from V and 5 bases from J; bases unmatched to any gene: 4. CDR3 length equals 12 residues. CDR1 is MDHEN and CDR2 is SYDVKM in the germline V gene. The CDR3 protein is CASNGTAYGYTF. CDR3 sequence (DNA): TGTGCCAGCAACGGGACAGCATATGGCTACACCTTC.

This chain connects TRBV11-2 to TRBJ2-3, with 12 nucleotides matching TRBD2. J gave up 6 bases and V 3 bases, and 1 base lay outside the gene matches. The CDR3 sequence is 14 residues long. Germline lookup yields CDR1 SGHAT and CDR2 FQNNGV. The CDR3 nucleotides are TGTGCCAGCAGCTTCGGGACTAGCGGGGATACGCAGTATTTT. Amino acids: CASSFGTSGDTQYF.

This chain links TRBV6-1 with TRBJ1-1; weak D call: TRBD1 (5 bases). The CDR3 totals 16 residues. With 4 bases removed from V and 0 bases from J, the gap between germline ends came to 15 bases. Germline loops: CDR1 MNHNS, CDR2 SASEGT. CDR3 nucleotide sequence: TGTGCCAGCAGTGGGACACAAATTAAGTTGAACACTGAAGCTTTCTTT. It encodes CASSGTQIKLNTEAFF.

The chain has TRBV18 and TRBJ1-3, with no clear D. The length of the CDR3 is 15 residues. Germline loops: CDR1 KGHSH, CDR2 LQKENI. V lost 1 base to trimming and J lost 0 bases, with 7 bases between them. The CDR3 protein is CASSPQRASGNTIYF. As DNA, the CDR3 is TGTGCCAGCTCACCACAAAGAGCCTCTGGAAACACCATATATTTT. The full variable domain, with the rest looked up from reference TRBV18 and TRBJ1-3, is NAGVMQNPRHLVRRRGQEARLRCSPMKGHSHVYWYRQLPEEGLKFMVYLQKENIIDESGMPKERFSAEFPKEGPSILRIQQVVRGDSAAYFCASSPQRASGNTIYFGEGSWLTVV.

The gene calls are TRBV2 and TRBJ2-7; D gene ambiguous. Germline V gene data show CDR1 as SNHLY and CDR2 as FYNNEI. V shed 5 bases and J shed 7 bases, with 9 bases lying between them. The CDR3 sequence is 11 residues long. The CDR3 nucleotides are TGTGCCAGCAGTCCGGCTAGGGAGCAGTACTTC. This encodes CASSPAREQYF.

This chain uses TRBV5-6 with TRBJ1-1, with D possibly matching TRBD1 (6 bases). The length of the CDR3 is 15 residues. Per the germline V gene, CDR1 is SGHDT and CDR2 is YYEEEE. The V gene lost 4 bases and the J gene lost 1 base, with 14 bases spanning the gap. The CDR3: CASSPRTEKNTEAFF. CDR3 DNA sequence: TGTGCCAGCAGCCCAAGGACAGAAAAGAACACTGAAGCTTTCTTT.

The gene calls are TRBV29-1 and TRBJ1-2, with 7 bases fitting TRBD1. The CDR3 extends over 11 amino acids. Germline V CDR1 and CDR2: SQVTM, ANQGSEA. After removal of 7 bases from V and 8 bases from J, the junction contained 7 bases not matched to a gene. The CDR3 region is CSARTGGGYTF. In DNA, the CDR3 is TGCAGCGCGCGGACAGGAGGAGGCTACACCTTC.

The chain links TRBV6-5 to TRBJ1-1, with unresolved D. Germline V CDR1 and CDR2: MNHEY, SVGAGI. This CDR3 region has 15 residues. V was shortened by 5 bases and J by 1 base, with 14 bases between the two germline ends. DNA of the CDR3: TGTGCCAGCAGTCCCCCCGGGGAAACGAACACTGAAGCTTTCTTT. It codes for CASSPPGETNTEAFF.